The clone carrying this T cell receptor (beta chain) has only a few counts. Germline CDR1 and CDR2: GTSNPN and SVGIG (reference sequence). Losses at the gene ends were 0 bases for V and 4 bases for J; bases not matched to a gene: 10. There are 17 residues in the CDR3. Only in-frame clones appear in the TCRdb table, and some are missing; sequencing was by immunoSEQ multiplex PCR. The table includes some 97,000 clones, 75% to 95% detected once. This entry belongs to a study of siplizumab effects on memory and regulatory T cells. Material: CD4+ T cells sorted from blood. This chain links TRBV30 with TRBJ1-4; 8 positions agree with TRBD1. The TCR sequence derives from a human donor in good health. The CDR3 loop reads CAWSVVRGTGFNEKLFF. CDR3 DNA sequence: TGTGCCTGGAGTGTTGTTCGGGGGACAGGATTTAATGAAAAACTGTTTTTT.